This T cell receptor (beta chain) was identified in a study of blood T cell repertoires in COVID-19 (dated by TCRdb to between 2020 and 2021). Notes on the research overall: The collaborator samples originated in the United States, Italy and Spain and spanned the acute and convalescent phases of COVID-19. Nearly every sample came with metadata listing a de-identified subject ID, COVID-19 status, age in years and sex. Subjects who had been exposed to COVID-19, were actively infected with it, or had recovered from it provided the deeply sampled blood TCRbeta repertoires that made up the dataset. The repertoires were made available in a free public database intended to serve as a resource for research on the immune response to SARS-CoV-2. The prospective study material was composed of cDNA or gDNA derived from T cells, B-cell-depleted T cells, or PBMCs. The samples were drawn from the first 160 participants of the ongoing ImmuneRACE study and from 950 to 1,500 subjects provided by 6 global collaborators. Where available, HLA class I and class II types were taken from metadata supplied by the sample provider and were not determined by assay-based typing. The investigation overall reported the following: Clinical and demographic metadata were provided uncurated, with the amount varying by source and participant.

Each collaborating institution followed its own protocols to collect whole blood in K2EDTA tubes. Collaborator samples were shipped for TCRbeta analysis as frozen whole blood, isolated PBMCs, or DNA extracted from either sample type. TCRbeta CDR3 regions were amplified from genomic DNA by means of the immunoSEQ Assay, a bias-controlled multiplex PCR. Per the original workflow: Within the assay, amplification of reference gene primers was used to estimate how many nucleated cells each sample contained. Sequence reads were collapsed and filtered to measure the absolute abundance of every unique TCRbeta CDR3 rearrangement. Productive Simpson clonality was computed per sample as the square root of Simpson's diversity index over productive rearrangements. Drawn from immuneACCESS, this table holds only the in-frame rearrangements with V and J called that TCRdb kept. Clones are partly lost; checked studies trace under half to an unresolved V gene and leave the rest unexplained. V, J and clone size are taken as reported in that table, and D and trimming were inferred from the DNA itself. Counted in this sample were about 60,000 clones; 80% to 90% of them appeared once. Clones ranked in the top ten supply approximately 5% of the sample.

About this clone itself: Its antigen is not yet known. No qualities accompany the bases; no much larger clone lies one base away.

The CDR3 runs 15 residues from the cysteine to the phenylalanine. The retained sequence is limited to the CDR3, 45 bases, with the frame set at the first base. From V the trimming removes 3 bases and from J it removes 5 bases, while the gene matches leave 7 bases of the junction unaccounted for. As encoded in the germline V gene, CDR1 is SGHRS while CDR2 is YFSETQ. This receptor was taken from a human donor in a cohort sampled during active COVID-19. The chain was built from TRBV5-1 and TRBJ2-5; 10 middle bases align to TRBD1. Material: peripheral blood. DNA sequence: TGCGCCAGCAGCTGGGGGACAGGGGAGAGTGAGACCCAGTACTTC. Its product reads: CASSWGTGESETQYF.